The 15 T cell receptor beta chains below were found in one sample sequenced in a study of CD8 T cells in ankylosing spondylitis. TCRdb itself ran the 5' RACE reads through MiXCR, one entry per CDR3 protein. The sample holds about 160,000 distinct CDR3 sequences, around 16% seen once. The sample was blood, either unsorted or a sorted T cell fraction (not recorded which). All receptors derive from a male donor with ankylosing spondylitis or in good health (not recorded which).

The genes are TRBV20-1 and TRBJ2-7; no clear D. This CDR3 contains 12 residues. Germline values: CDR1 DFQATT, CDR2 SNEGSKA (reference sequence). V lost 3 bases, J lost 5 bases, and 11 bases lay in between. The CDR3: CSASRVTDEQYF. CDR3 DNA sequence: TGCAGTGCTAGTAGAGTAACGGACGAGCAGTACTTC.

This clonotype appeared many times. This chain joins TRBV20-1 and TRBJ2-7; TRBD1 matches at 8 bases. Looked up from germline, CDR1 is DFQATT and CDR2 is SNEGSKA (reference sequence). This CDR3 region has 14 residues. Trimming removed 3 bases from V and 1 base from J; junction bases left unmatched: 5. CDR3 bases: TGCAGTGCTAGTACAGGGGGTTTTTCCTACGAGCAGTACTTC. The encoded protein is CSASTGGFSYEQYF.

This clonotype has a count of ten or more. The V and J genes are TRBV5-1 and TRBJ2-4; 7 bases map to TRBD1. With 1 base clipped from V and 8 bases from J, the junction kept 6 bases outside the gene matches. Germline V CDR1 and CDR2: SGHRS, YFSETQ. There are 14 residues in the CDR3. The CDR3 loop reads CASSLSQGVDIQYF. CDR3 nucleotide sequence: TGCGCCAGCAGCTTGTCGCAGGGGGTTGACATTCAGTACTTC.

J is TRBJ2-1 and V is TRBV15, with 9 positions matching TRBD1. The junction had 14 bases not matched to a gene; V was cut back by 5 bases and J by 9 bases. This CDR3 comprises 16 residues. Germline V lookup: CDR1 LNHNV, CDR2 YYDKDF (reference sequence). The CDR3 is CATSFPGQGYIGEQFF. The CDR3 DNA sequence: TGTGCCACCAGCTTCCCGGGACAGGGCTATATCGGTGAGCAGTTCTTC.

This chain joins TRBV5-6 and TRBJ2-7, with 7 bases matching TRBD1. V trimming: 4 bases; J trimming: 2 bases; junction bases outside the gene matches: 6. Germline lookup yields CDR1 SGHDT and CDR2 YYEEEE. CDR3 length: 14 amino acids. The chain's CDR3 is CASSRDSLTYEQYF. The CDR3 nucleotides are TGTGCCAGCAGCAGGGACAGTCTCACCTACGAGCAGTACTTC.

The CDR3 loop reads CASSQRTGVLYEQYF. The DNA of the CDR3 is TGCGCCAGCAGCCAGCGGACAGGGGTGCTCTACGAGCAGTACTTC. The chain combines TRBV5-1 with TRBJ2-7; 9 nucleotides agree with TRBD1. CDR1 and CDR2 from the germline V gene are SGHRS and YFSETQ. The CDR3 consists of 15 residues. V lost 4 bases to trimming and J lost 3 bases; unmatched junction nucleotides: 8.

This clonotype was counted a few times. The chain employs TRBV30 and TRBJ2-7; weak D call: TRBD2 (6 bases). V dropped 0 bases and J dropped 4 bases, with 7 bases sitting between them. The CDR3 loop spans 12 amino acids. From germline, CDR1 is GTSNPN and CDR2 SVGIG (reference sequence). The CDR3 region has the DNA TGTGCCTGGAGTGTACGGGGGTACGAGCAGTACTTC. This encodes CAWSVRGYEQYF.

Many counts were recorded for this clonotype. The V gene is TRBV7-8, the J gene TRBJ1-1; 11 bases map to TRBD1. Germline CDR1 reads SGHVS; CDR2 reads FQNEAQ. The CDR3 is made up of 15 amino acids. V lost 5 bases to trimming and J lost 4 bases; unmatched junction nucleotides: 6. CDR3 sequence reads: CASSAPGTGGTEAFF. In nucleotides, the CDR3 is TGTGCCAGCAGCGCCCCTGGGACAGGGGGCACTGAAGCTTTCTTT. Full variable domain (missing parts from reference TRBV7-8 and TRBJ1-1): GAGVSQSPRYKVAKRGQDVALRCDPISGHVSLFWYQQALGQGPEFLTYFQNEAQLDKSGLPSDRFFAERPEGSVSTLKIQRTQQEDSAVYLCASSAPGTGGTEAFFGQGTRLTVV.

With regard to this clonotype: A much bigger clone sits one base away, suggesting this may be a read error. V is TRBV9 and J is TRBJ1-5; 7 nucleotides align to TRBD1. The CDR3 has 14 amino acids. The germline V gene has CDR1 SGDLS and CDR2 YYNGEE. V dropped 3 bases and J dropped 7; count of bases not matched to a gene: 7. CDR3 region: CASSEGTVQQPQHF. The DNA for the CDR3 is TGTGCCAGCAGCGAGGGGACAGTTCAGCAGCCCCAGCATTTT.

This clonotype appeared a few times. This rearrangement joins TRBV5-1 to TRBJ2-3, with 9 bases that match TRBD1. The junction had 6 bases not matched to a gene; V was cut back by 5 bases and J by 2 bases. The CDR3 runs to 15 residues. Germline assignment: CDR1 SGHRS and CDR2 YFSETQ. The CDR3 DNA sequence: TGCGCCAGCAGGTATAGGGACAGGGTCACAGATACGCAGTATTTT. Amino acid sequence: CASRYRDRVTDTQYF.

This chain connects TRBV6-1 to TRBJ2-5, with 7 bases matching TRBD2. From germline, CDR1 is MNHNS and CDR2 SASEGT. The CDR3 is made up of 13 amino acids. The CDR3: CGTRYPGGETQYF. The CDR3 DNA follows: TGTGGTACGCGGTACCCGGGAGGAGAGACCCAGTACTTC.

The CDR3 bases are TGTGCCAGCTCACCCAAGGGGGGGCTTGTCACTGAAGCTTTCTTT. Amino acid sequence: CASSPKGGLVTEAFF. The V call is TRBV18, the J call TRBJ1-1; a weak D match, TRBD1 (6 bases). CDR1 and CDR2 (germline): KGHSH, LQKENI. The V end was cut by 3 bases, the J end by 4 bases, with 15 bases between. The CDR3 spans 15 residues.

This clonotype was observed at least ten times. The chain has TRBV2 and TRBJ2-5, with D possibly being TRBD1 (5 bases). The V and J ends lost 5 bases and 1 base respectively, with 11 bases between them. The germline CDR1 and CDR2 sequences are SNHLY and FYNNEI. This CDR3 contains 14 residues. CDR3 protein: CASSITGPQETQYF. For the CDR3, the DNA is TGTGCCAGCAGTATTACAGGCCCCCAAGAGACCCAGTACTTC.

This clonotype was picked up many times. This chain joins TRBV20-1 and TRBJ2-5; 7 nucleotides match TRBD1. This CDR3 has 11 amino acids. Per germline, CDR1 DFQATT and CDR2 SNEGSKA (reference sequence). In DNA, the CDR3 is TGCAGCGGACAGGACCAAGAGACCCAGTACTTC. Residues: CSGQDQETQYF.

V usage is TRBV20-1 and J usage is TRBJ2-1; D not resolved. V lost 0 bases to trimming and J lost 6 bases, with 6 bases between them. The CDR3 runs 12 residues. Germline loops: CDR1 DFQATT, CDR2 SNEGSKA (reference sequence). The CDR3 DNA is TGCAGTGCTAGAGATTTCGGCAATGAGCAGTTCTTC. Translating gives CSARDFGNEQFF.